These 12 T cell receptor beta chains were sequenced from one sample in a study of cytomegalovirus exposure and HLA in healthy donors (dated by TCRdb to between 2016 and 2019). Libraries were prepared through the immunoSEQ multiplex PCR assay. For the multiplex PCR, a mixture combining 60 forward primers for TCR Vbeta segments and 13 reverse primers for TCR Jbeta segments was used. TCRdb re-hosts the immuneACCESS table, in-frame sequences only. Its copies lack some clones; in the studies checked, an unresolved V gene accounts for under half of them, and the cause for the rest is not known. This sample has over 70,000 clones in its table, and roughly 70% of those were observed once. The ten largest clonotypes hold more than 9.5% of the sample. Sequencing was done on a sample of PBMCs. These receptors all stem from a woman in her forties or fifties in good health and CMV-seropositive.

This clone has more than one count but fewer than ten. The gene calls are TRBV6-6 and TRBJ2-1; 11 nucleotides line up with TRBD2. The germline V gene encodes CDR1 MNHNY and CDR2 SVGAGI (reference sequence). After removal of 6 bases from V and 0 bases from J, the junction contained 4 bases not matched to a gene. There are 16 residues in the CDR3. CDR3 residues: CASRLAGASSYNEQFF. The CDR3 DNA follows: TGTGCCAGCAGACTAGCGGGGGCCAGCTCCTACAATGAGCAGTTCTTC.

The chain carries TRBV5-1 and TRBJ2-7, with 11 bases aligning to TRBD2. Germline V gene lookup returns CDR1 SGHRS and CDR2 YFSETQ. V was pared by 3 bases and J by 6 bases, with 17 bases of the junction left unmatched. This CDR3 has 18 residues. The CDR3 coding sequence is TGCGCCAGCAGCTGGGAGACTAGCGGGATACGTCGTCCTCGCGAGCAGTACTTC. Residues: CASSWETSGIRRPREQYF.

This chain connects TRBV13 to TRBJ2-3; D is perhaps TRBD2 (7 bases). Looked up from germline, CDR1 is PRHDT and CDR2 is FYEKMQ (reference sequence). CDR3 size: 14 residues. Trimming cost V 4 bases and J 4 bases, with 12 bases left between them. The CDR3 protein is CASSSRGAADTQYF. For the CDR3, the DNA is TGTGCCAGCAGCTCCCGGGGGGCGGCAGATACGCAGTATTTT.

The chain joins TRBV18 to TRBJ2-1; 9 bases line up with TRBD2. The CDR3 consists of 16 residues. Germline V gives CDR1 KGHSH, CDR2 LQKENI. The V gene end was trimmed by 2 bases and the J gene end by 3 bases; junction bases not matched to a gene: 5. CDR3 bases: TGTGCCAGCTCACCAGCTGCGGGGGGGGGCTACAATGAGCAGTTCTTC. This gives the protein CASSPAAGGGYNEQFF.

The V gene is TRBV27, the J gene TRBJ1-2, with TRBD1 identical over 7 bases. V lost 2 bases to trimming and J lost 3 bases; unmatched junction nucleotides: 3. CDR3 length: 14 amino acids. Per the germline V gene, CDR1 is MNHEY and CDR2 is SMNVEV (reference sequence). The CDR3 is CASSLTGDYYGYTF. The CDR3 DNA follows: TGTGCCAGCAGTTTAACAGGGGATTACTATGGCTACACCTTC.

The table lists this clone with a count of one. The CDR3 coding sequence is TGTGCCAGCAGCTTAGGCCCCAGGGGTGAAAAACTGTTTTTT. This codes for CASSLGPRGEKLFF. This chain joins TRBV13 and TRBJ1-4, with TRBD1 as a possible D gene (6 bases). The ends were cut back, 0 bases at V and 7 bases at J, with 9 bases in the middle. The CDR3 is 14 residues long. Looked up from germline, CDR1 is PRHDT and CDR2 is FYEKMQ (reference sequence).

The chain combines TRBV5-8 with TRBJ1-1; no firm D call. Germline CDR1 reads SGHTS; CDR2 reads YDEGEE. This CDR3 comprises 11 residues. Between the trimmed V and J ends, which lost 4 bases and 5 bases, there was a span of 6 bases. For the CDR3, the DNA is TGTGCCAGCAGCCGTGCGACTGAAGCTTTCTTT. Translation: CASSRATEAFF.

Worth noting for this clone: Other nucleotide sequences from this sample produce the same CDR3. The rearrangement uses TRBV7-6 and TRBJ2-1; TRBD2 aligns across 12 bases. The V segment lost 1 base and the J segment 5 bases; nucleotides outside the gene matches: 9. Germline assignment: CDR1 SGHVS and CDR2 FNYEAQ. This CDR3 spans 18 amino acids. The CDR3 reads CASSLGVPGLAGNNEQFF. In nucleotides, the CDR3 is TGTGCCAGCAGCTTAGGGGTGCCAGGACTAGCGGGGAACAATGAGCAGTTCTTC.

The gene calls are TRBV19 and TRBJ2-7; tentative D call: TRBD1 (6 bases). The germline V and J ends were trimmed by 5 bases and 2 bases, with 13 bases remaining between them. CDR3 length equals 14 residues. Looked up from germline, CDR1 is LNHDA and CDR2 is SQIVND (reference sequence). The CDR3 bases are TGTGCCAGTAGTCAAATACAGGGCACCTACGAGCAGTACTTC. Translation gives CASSQIQGTYEQYF.

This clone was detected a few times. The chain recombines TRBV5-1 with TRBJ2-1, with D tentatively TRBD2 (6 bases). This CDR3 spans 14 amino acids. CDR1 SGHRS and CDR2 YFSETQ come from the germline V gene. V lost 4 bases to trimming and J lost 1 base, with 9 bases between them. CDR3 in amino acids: CASSETRSYNEQFF. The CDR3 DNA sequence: TGCGCCAGCAGCGAGACTAGGTCCTACAATGAGCAGTTCTTC.

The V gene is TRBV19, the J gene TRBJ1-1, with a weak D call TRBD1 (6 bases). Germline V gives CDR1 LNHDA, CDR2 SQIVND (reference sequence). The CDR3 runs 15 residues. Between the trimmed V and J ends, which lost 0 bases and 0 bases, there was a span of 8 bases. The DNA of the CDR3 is TGTGCCAGTAGTATAGAGCACAGGGTGAACACTGAAGCTTTCTTT. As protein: CASSIEHRVNTEAFF. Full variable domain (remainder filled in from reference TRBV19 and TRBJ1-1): DGGITQSPKYLFRKEGQNVTLSCEQNLNHDAMYWYRQDPGQGLRLIYYSQIVNDFQKGDIAEGYSVSREKKESFPLTVTSAQKNPTAFYLCASSIEHRVNTEAFFGQGTRLTVV.

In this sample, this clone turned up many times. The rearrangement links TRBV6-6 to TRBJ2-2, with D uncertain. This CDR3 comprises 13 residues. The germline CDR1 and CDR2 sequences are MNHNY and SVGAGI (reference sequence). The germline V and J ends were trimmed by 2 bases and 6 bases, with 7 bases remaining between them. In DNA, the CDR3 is TGTGCCAGCAGTTACGGAGTGGCCGGGGAGCTGTTTTTT. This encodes CASSYGVAGELFF.